This T cell receptor beta chain derives from a study of blood T cell repertoires in COVID-19. The CDR3 covers 16 residues. The germline gives CDR1 SGHNT, CDR2 YYREEE (reference sequence). V lost 5 bases and J lost 9, with 24 bases in between. The sample holds one count of this clone. The method was immunoSEQ multiplex PCR; TCRdb's version includes in-frame clones alone and lacks a portion of them. This table has fewer than 200,000 clones, 88% appearing once. The chain carries TRBV5-4 and TRBJ2-1; possibly TRBD1 for D (5 bases). Sequenced sample: PBMCs or T cells enriched from blood (not recorded which). This sequence originates from a woman aged 18-35 years who had recovered from COVID-19. The CDR3 reads CASRDQGHQKVGEQFF. The CDR3, as DNA: TGTGCCAGCAGAGACCAAGGACATCAGAAGGTTGGTGAGCAGTTCTTC.